One T cell receptor beta chain is described in this entry. Sequencing of TCR beta, carried out with a high-throughput approach, was applied to CD8+ and CD4+ T cells from the blood. Purification of the CD8+ and CD4+ T cells relied on negative isolation, and TEMRA cells underwent FACS enrichment. The CDR3 is made up of 15 amino acids. V was shortened by 0 bases and J by 10 bases, with 16 bases between the two germline ends. Germline V gene sequence: CDR1 KGHSH, CDR2 LQKENI. An input of about 0.5 to 1 ug of RNA was subjected to reverse transcription using random hexamers. Amplification of the TCR beta CDR3 was carried out by immunoSEQ multiplex PCR, which spanned a total of 54 Vbeta and 13 Jbeta segments. TCRdb independently ran MiXCR on the immunoSEQ multiplex PCR reads; one entry per CDR3 protein. The sample lists around 200,000 distinct CDR3 sequences; roughly 94% were seen once. The data were taken from a study of CD8 T cells in Susac syndrome.

The clonotype was recovered from a human donor with multiple sclerosis. The sequencing input was CD4+ T cells from PBMCs. V gene TRBV18 combines with J gene TRBJ2-1, with D possibly being TRBD1 (6 bases). The CDR3 DNA reads TGTGCCAGCTCACCACCCACGACAGGCTCTAACGAGCAGTTCTTC. It yields the protein CASSPPTTGSNEQFF.